These 28 T cell receptor beta chains came from one sample sequenced in a study of sequential checkpoint blockade in melanoma. The treatment here: randomized to nivolumab then ipilimumab (arm A) or the reverse (arm B). The method was immunoSEQ multiplex PCR; TCRdb's version includes in-frame clones alone and lacks a portion of them. The data show 15,000 to 20,000 clones, around four fifths seen once. Material: CD8+ T cells sorted from blood (inferred from file names), obtained from a patient given nivolumab and ipilimumab in sequence. The receptors were gathered from a human donor with melanoma.

The genes are TRBV2 and TRBJ2-7; D is possibly TRBD2 (5 bases). The CDR3 is 15 residues long. From germline, CDR1 is SNHLY and CDR2 FYNNEI. Trimming pared 3 bases from V and 3 bases from J, leaving 15 bases between. CDR3 DNA: TGTGCCAGCAGTGATGAGGGCGTGCCGCGCTACGAGCAGTACTTC. This sequence encodes CASSDEGVPRYEQYF.

This chain uses TRBV5-6 with TRBJ2-5, with 7 bases matching TRBD2. The DNA end lines up better with TRBJ2-7; the J call may be wrong. Germline-derived CDR1 and CDR2 are SGHDT and YYEEEE. The CDR3 spans 13 residues. The CDR3 DNA follows: TGTGCCAGCACCCTAGCGGAGGCCTACGAGCAGTACTTC. Its protein product is CASTLAEAYEQYF.

The chain couples TRBV2 to TRBJ2-7; TRBD2 might be the D (5 bases). CDR1 and CDR2 (germline): SNHLY, FYNNEI. The V end lost 6 bases, the J end lost 6 bases, and 15 bases lay between the germline ends. The CDR3 totals 13 residues. CDR3: CASSNRELVEQYF. CDR3 sequence (DNA): TGTGCCAGCAGCAATAGGGAGCTAGTCGAGCAGTACTTC.

This chain connects TRBV7-8 to TRBJ2-3; D unresolved. Germline V gene lookup returns CDR1 SGHVS and CDR2 FQNEAQ. V lost 6 bases and J lost 4, with 5 bases in between. The CDR3 runs 11 residues. The CDR3 is CASRESDTQYF. As DNA, the CDR3 is TGTGCCAGCAGGGAGTCAGATACGCAGTATTTT.

This clone showed up just a few times. This chain connects TRBV19 to TRBJ1-1, with D possibly being TRBD1 (5 bases). Germline-derived CDR1 and CDR2 are LNHDA and SQIVND (reference sequence). The CDR3 is 12 amino acids. The V end was cut by 7 bases, the J end by 7 bases, with 13 bases between. CDR3: CASKGDSIEAFF. The CDR3, as DNA: TGTGCCAGTAAAGGGGACTCGATTGAAGCTTTCTTT. The full variable domain, its missing parts supplied by reference TRBV19 and TRBJ1-1, is DGGITQSPKYLFRKEGQNVTLSCEQNLNHDAMYWYRQDPGQGLRLIYYSQIVNDFQKGDIAEGYSVSREKKESFPLTVTSAQKNPTAFYLCASKGDSIEAFFGQGTRLTVV.

The chain has TRBV5-8 and TRBJ1-2; perhaps TRBD1 as D (5 bases). This CDR3 has 14 amino acids. Germline loops: CDR1 SGHTS, CDR2 YDEGEE. V gave up 2 bases and J gave up 7 bases, with 15 bases separating them. This CDR3 is CASSFPRDRTGYTF. CDR3 in DNA: TGTGCCAGCAGCTTCCCCCGAGACAGAACTGGCTACACCTTC. Based on the CDR3 plus reference TRBV5-8 and TRBJ1-2, the full variable domain is EAGVTQSPTHLIKTRGQQATLRCSPISGHTSVYWYQQALGLGLQFLLWYDEGEERNRGNFPPRFSGRQFPNYSSELNVNALELEDSALYLCASSFPRDRTGYTFGSGTRLTVV.

The chain joins TRBV2 to TRBJ1-1; no reliable D call. Trimming stripped 1 base from V and 3 bases from J, with 6 bases between. Germline loops: CDR1 SNHLY, CDR2 FYNNEI. This CDR3 is 13 amino acids long. The DNA for the CDR3 is TGTGCCAGCAGTGAAGACGGTGACACTGAAGCTTTCTTT. It encodes CASSEDGDTEAFF.

J is TRBJ2-7 and V is TRBV5-6; 13 positions match TRBD2. Germline values: CDR1 SGHDT, CDR2 YYEEEE. Trimming took 4 bases from V and 2 from J; bases not matched to a gene: 3. The CDR3 contains 15 residues. This chain's CDR3 is CASSGGLAGPYEQYF. The CDR3 DNA reads TGTGCCAGCAGCGGGGGACTAGCGGGGCCCTACGAGCAGTACTTC.

Within the sample, this clone is large. The chain uses TRBV9 and TRBJ1-1, with a tentative D call TRBD1 (5 bases). The germline V gene encodes CDR1 SGDLS and CDR2 YYNGEE. Trimming left V 3 bases short and J 1 base short, with 19 bases between. This CDR3 contains 17 residues. CDR3 DNA: TGTGCCAGCAGCGCCGAACCGGGACTCCGGAGGAACACTGAAGCTTTCTTT. It translates to CASSAEPGLRRNTEAFF.

This clone is medium-sized by share. The rearrangement links TRBV19 to TRBJ2-1, with D possibly matching TRBD2 (6 bases). Trimming took 8 bases from V and 10 from J, leaving 9 bases between them. Germline CDR1 is LNHDA and CDR2 is SQIVND (reference sequence). The CDR3 spans 10 residues. The CDR3 spells CASEGGEQFF. CDR3 DNA sequence: TGTGCCAGTGAGGGAGGCGAGCAGTTCTTC.

The V and J genes are TRBV2 and TRBJ1-5; 7 positions match TRBD1. The V segment lost 6 bases and the J segment 4 bases; nucleotides outside the gene matches: 6. The germline V gene has CDR1 SNHLY and CDR2 FYNNEI. There are 14 residues in the CDR3. The CDR3 nucleotides read TGTGCCAGCAGGTACGGGACAGTTAATCAGCCCCAGCATTTT. Translated: CASRYGTVNQPQHF.

This sequence joins TRBV25-1 and TRBJ2-3; the D gene is possibly TRBD2 (6 bases). Germline loops: CDR1 MGHDK, CDR2 SYGVNS. The CDR3 length is 13 residues. Trimming removed 9 bases at V and 5 bases at J, with 15 bases between. CDR3 sequence (DNA): TGTGCCAGTGGGGGGAGGAGAGGAGATACGCAGTATTTT. It yields the protein CASGGRRGDTQYF. The whole variable domain, filled in from reference TRBV25-1 and TRBJ2-3, reads EADIYQTPRYLVIGTGKKITLECSQTMGHDKMYWYQQDPGMELHLIHYSYGVNSTEKGDLSSESTVSRIRTEHFPLTLESARPSHTSQYLCASGGRRGDTQYFGPGTRLTVL.

This clone appeared a few times. The rearrangement links TRBV2 to TRBJ2-7; TRBD2 matches 12 bases. Germline assignment: CDR1 SNHLY and CDR2 FYNNEI. V was pared by 6 bases and J by 4 bases, with 7 bases of the junction left unmatched. There are 15 residues in the CDR3. In nucleotides, the CDR3 is TGTGCCAGCAGGGCCTCTAGCGGGAGGGCGTACGAGCAGTACTTC. It is translated as CASRASSGRAYEQYF.

The rearrangement joins TRBV5-4 to TRBJ2-2, with 11 bases identical to TRBD2. CDR1 is SGHNT, CDR2 YYREEE, per germline (reference sequence). V lost 3 bases and J lost 7; bases outside the gene matches: 8. The CDR3 is made up of 16 amino acids. The CDR3 loop is CASSSATSGAGGELFF. The CDR3 coding sequence is TGTGCCAGCAGCTCGGCGACTAGCGGGGCGGGCGGGGAGCTGTTTTTT. The full variable domain, completed using reference TRBV5-4 and TRBJ2-2, is ETGVTQSPTHLIKTRGQQVTLRCSSQSGHNTVSWYQQALGQGPQFIFQYYREEENGRGNFPPRFSGLQFPNYSSELNVNALELDDSALYLCASSSATSGAGGELFFGEGSRLTVL.

The genes are TRBV5-1 and TRBJ2-3, with D tentatively TRBD2 (5 bases). Germline assignment: CDR1 SGHRS and CDR2 YFSETQ. With 3 bases removed from V and 2 bases from J, the gap between germline ends came to 10 bases. The CDR3 has 14 residues. The CDR3 here is CASSSLDSTDTQYF. CDR3 nucleotides: TGCGCCAGCAGCTCCCTGGACTCCACAGATACGCAGTATTTT. The variable domain in full, completed from reference TRBV5-1 and TRBJ2-3, reads KAGVTQTPRYLIKTRGQQVTLSCSPISGHRSVSWYQQTPGQGLQFLFEYFSETQRNKGNFPGRFSGRQFSNSRSEMNVSTLELGDSALYLCASSSLDSTDTQYFGPGTRLTVL.

This clone was seen once. This chain links TRBV2 with TRBJ2-2, with TRBD2 identical over 7 bases. Trimming cost V 4 bases and J 6 bases; bases outside gene matches: 14. This CDR3 spans 17 amino acids. Germline V gene sequence: CDR1 SNHLY, CDR2 FYNNEI. The CDR3 region is CASSVWVGAGEAGELFF. CDR3 DNA sequence: TGTGCCAGCAGTGTTTGGGTTGGGGCGGGAGAGGCCGGGGAGCTGTTTTTT.

The chain links TRBV29-1 to TRBJ2-7; TRBD2 is a possible D gene (5 bases). The CDR3 consists of 11 residues. Germline V CDR1 and CDR2: SQVTM, ANQGSEA. The V end lost 5 bases, the J end lost 3 bases, and 8 bases lay between the germline ends. CDR3 DNA sequence: TGCAGCGTTTCCGGGGACTACGAGCAGTACTTC. Protein: CSVSGDYEQYF.

The chain combines TRBV6-6 with TRBJ2-6; 7 nucleotides align to TRBD2. The V gene end was trimmed by 7 bases and the J gene end by 0 bases; junction bases not matched to a gene: 6. The CDR3 consists of 16 residues. CDR1 is MNHNY and CDR2 is SVGAGI in the germline V gene (reference sequence). The CDR3 nucleotides read TGTGCCAGCATACGGGGGGTTGCCTCTGGGGCCAACGTCCTGACTTTC. Its translation is CASIRGVASGANVLTF.

V usage is TRBV6-4 and J usage is TRBJ2-1; TRBD2 matches at 11 bases. The CDR3 is 15 residues long. Germline V lookup: CDR1 MRHNA, CDR2 SNTAGT. V dropped 8 bases and J dropped 4; count of bases not matched to a gene: 7. This CDR3 reads CASALAGGTYNEQFF. In DNA, the CDR3 is TGTGCCAGCGCCTTAGCGGGAGGGACGTACAATGAGCAGTTCTTC.

The chain combines TRBV29-1 with TRBJ2-7, with a possible D match to TRBD1 (5 bases). The CDR3 runs to 13 residues. Germline CDR1 is SQVTM and CDR2 is ANQGSEA. The V end was cut by 0 bases, the J end by 3 bases, with 9 bases between. CDR3 coding DNA: TGCAGCGTTGAAGATGGGCAGGGCTACGAGCAGTACTTC. It translates to CSVEDGQGYEQYF.

In this sample, this clone turned up once. This chain uses TRBV28 with TRBJ2-1, with 9 bases lining up with TRBD2. V was clipped by 5 bases and J by 8 bases; unmatched bases: 7. Germline CDR1 and CDR2: MDHEN and SYDVKM. There are 14 residues in the CDR3. This CDR3 reads CASSGLAPIDEQFF. CDR3 nucleotides: TGTGCCAGCAGTGGACTAGCGCCGATAGATGAGCAGTTCTTC.

The chain links TRBV6-1 to TRBJ1-1; D unclear. The CDR3 has 14 amino acids. The V end was cut by 3 bases, the J end by 7 bases, with 15 bases between. Germline V lookup: CDR1 MNHNS, CDR2 SASEGT. The CDR3 DNA follows: TGTGCCAGCAGTGATTTGATGAGTCCAAGTGAAGCTTTCTTT. Protein: CASSDLMSPSEAFF.

V gene TRBV19 combines with J gene TRBJ2-7; 15 bases map to TRBD2. CDR1 LNHDA and CDR2 SQIVND come from the germline V gene (reference sequence). The trim removed 5 bases at V and 7 bases at J, leaving 9 bases unmatched. This CDR3 comprises 16 residues. CDR3 residues: CASSYPGLAGGGEQYF. CDR3 sequence (DNA): TGTGCCAGTAGTTACCCGGGACTAGCGGGAGGTGGAGAGCAGTACTTC.

The genes are TRBV10-2 and TRBJ2-3; a possible D gene is TRBD2 (5 bases). Between the trimmed V and J ends, which lost 4 bases and 2 bases, there was a span of 16 bases. The germline CDR1 and CDR2 sequences are WSHSY and SAAADI. The length of the CDR3 is 16 residues. CDR3 nucleotide sequence: TGCGCCAGCAGTGCGGAGCGGTTTCCGAACACAGATACGCAGTATTTT. This sequence encodes CASSAERFPNTDTQYF.

This chain uses TRBV2 with TRBJ1-4; 7 bases align to TRBD1. With 0 bases clipped from V and 4 bases from J, the junction kept 8 bases outside the gene matches. The CDR3 contains 17 residues. Germline CDR1 SNHLY, CDR2 FYNNEI. CDR3 sequence (DNA): TGTGCCAGCAGTGAAGCGCCCCCGGGACAGCTTAATGAAAAACTGTTTTTT. Amino acids: CASSEAPPGQLNEKLFF.

This chain joins TRBV11-2 and TRBJ2-7, with D hard to call. With 3 bases removed from V and 2 bases from J, the gap between germline ends came to 14 bases. Germline CDR1 SGHAT, CDR2 FQNNGV. This CDR3 has 15 residues. Here the CDR3 DNA reads TGTGCCAGCAGCTTTGAGGCCGCCCGGACCTACGAGCAGTACTTC. Residues: CASSFEAARTYEQYF.

This CDR3 is CASSVGSGTGNSGNTIYF. CDR3 nucleotide sequence: TGTGCCAGCAGCGTAGGTTCGGGAACAGGGAACTCTGGAAACACCATATATTTT. The genes are TRBV9 and TRBJ1-3; D might be TRBD1 (6 bases). This CDR3 has 18 amino acids. Germline-derived CDR1 and CDR2 are SGDLS and YYNGEE. Trimming removed 0 bases at V and 0 bases at J, with 16 bases between.

The chain employs TRBV7-2 and TRBJ2-7, with TRBD2 matching over 9 bases. Trimming removed 3 bases from V and 7 bases from J; junction bases left unmatched: 16. This CDR3 is built from 17 residues. Germline V CDR1 and CDR2: SGHTA, FQGNSA. CDR3 in DNA: TGTGCCAGCAGCTTCTTTCTAGCGGGATACCGACCTGATGAGCAGTACTTC. Amino acids: CASSFFLAGYRPDEQYF.